This T cell receptor (beta chain) was recovered during a study of identical twins. The study, taken as a whole, reports: There were fewer insertions in abundant cord blood beta clonotypes, but memory repertoires showed no such pattern. There was an excess of low generation probability in the out-of-frame alpha sequences that twins shared. Analyses of zero insertions could be partly confounded by invariant MAIT and iNKT cells.

TCRdb reanalysed the 5' RACE reads using MiXCR and keeps one entry per CDR3 protein. The table includes 200,000 or so distinct CDR3 sequences, 7.5% detected once. This CDR3 has 20 amino acids. Germline assignment: CDR1 LGHNA and CDR2 YSLEER. The V and J ends lost 3 bases and 0 bases, in that order; junction bases with no gene match: 19. This clonotype was observed many times. Its antigen remains unknown. In addition, the sample was reused for a study of yellow fever vaccine responses in identical twins. That report adds: Vaccine T cell responses of twins reportedly seemed partly convergent and partly personalized.

The sample was memory (CD45RO+) T cells sorted from blood. The clonotype originates from a woman between 18 and 29 years old in good health. The chain has TRBV4-3 and TRBJ1-2, with 7 nucleotides matching TRBD1. CDR3 in amino acids: CASSQGGIPGQLYPNYGYTF. Here the CDR3 DNA reads TGCGCCAGCAGCCAGGGGGGGATCCCGGGACAGCTTTACCCTAACTATGGCTACACCTTC.